A single sample gave rise to the 16 T cell receptor beta chains below, sequenced in a study of OX40 agonist ivuxolimab in advanced cancers. TCRdb keeps only in-frame clones here, not all; method: immunoSEQ multiplex PCR. Of about 55,000 clones listed, approximately 86% were seen once; the top ten hold roughly 15%. The sequenced sample was CD4+ or CD8+ T cells sorted from blood, obtained in a trial of the OX40 agonist ivuxolimab. The receptors were sampled from an adult with an advanced solid tumor such as melanoma, head and neck, liver or kidney cancer.

With regard to this clone: Other nucleotide sequences from this sample produce the same CDR3. This chain connects TRBV28 to TRBJ2-7; D gene ambiguous. The CDR3 extends over 10 amino acids. V lost 5 bases and J lost 3, with 2 bases in between. CDR1 is MDHEN and CDR2 is SYDVKM in the germline V gene. CDR3 sequence: CASSGYEQYF. For the CDR3, the DNA is TGTGCCAGCAGTGGCTACGAGCAGTACTTC.

The chain uses TRBV10-3 and TRBJ2-1; 12 bases line up with TRBD2. The trim removed 10 bases at V and 5 bases at J, leaving 3 bases unmatched. Germline V CDR1 and CDR2: ENHRY, SYGVKD. CDR3 length: 13 residues. In DNA form, the CDR3 reads TGTGCCAGATCTAGCGGGAGGGACAATGAGCAGTTCTTC. It translates to CARSSGRDNEQFF.

The chain recombines TRBV7-2 with TRBJ2-3; D is perhaps TRBD1 (5 bases). Trimming stripped 2 bases from V and 1 base from J, with 10 bases between. In germline, CDR1 is SGHTA, CDR2 FQGNSA. CDR3 length equals 15 residues. DNA for the CDR3: TGTGCCAGCAGCTTATGGCAGGGCCGCACAGATACGCAGTATTTT. The encoded protein is CASSLWQGRTDTQYF.

The V gene is TRBV5-1, the J gene TRBJ2-7; D is ambiguous. This CDR3 is 15 amino acids long. CDR1 and CDR2 from the germline V gene are SGHRS and YFSETQ. Trimming stripped 0 bases from V and 3 bases from J, with 13 bases between. DNA for the CDR3: TGCGCCAGCAGCTTGGTGGCAGGCCCCAACTACGAGCAGTACTTC. It specifies CASSLVAGPNYEQYF.

A few counts support this clone. The genes are TRBV28 and TRBJ2-1, with 9 bases matching TRBD2. Losses at the gene ends were 7 bases for V and 1 base for J; bases not matched to a gene: 8. Germline V lookup: CDR1 MDHEN, CDR2 SYDVKM. The CDR3 consists of 16 residues. The CDR3 region has the DNA TGTGCCAGCACCCCCCTCCTAGCGGGGTCCTACAATGAGCAGTTCTTC. Translation gives CASTPLLAGSYNEQFF.

This sequence joins TRBV5-1 and TRBJ1-2; TRBD1 matches at 7 bases. CDR1 is SGHRS and CDR2 is YFSETQ in the germline V gene. Trimming took 0 bases from V and 7 from J; bases not matched to a gene: 3. The CDR3 runs 13 residues. CDR3 nucleotide sequence: TGCGCCAGCAGCTTGGGACAGGGCACTGGCTACACCTTC. Encoded protein: CASSLGQGTGYTF.

The V call is TRBV11-2, the J call TRBJ2-4, with unresolved D. V was shortened by 4 bases and J by 2 bases, with 12 bases between the two germline ends. Looked up from germline, CDR1 is SGHAT and CDR2 is FQNNGV. The CDR3 covers 15 residues. For the CDR3, the DNA is TGTGCCAGCAGCTCTAGGGCGGTGTCCAAAAACATTCAGTACTTC. This encodes CASSSRAVSKNIQYF.

The J gene is TRBJ2-3, the V gene TRBV12-5; a possible D gene is TRBD1 (5 bases). Germline CDR1 LGHNT, CDR2 FRNRAP. The ends were cut back, 2 bases at V and 5 bases at J, with 8 bases in the middle. This CDR3 contains 13 residues. The CDR3 spells CASGLFRGDTQYF. The CDR3 DNA reads as TGTGCTAGTGGTTTGTTTAGGGGAGATACGCAGTATTTT. Based on the CDR3 plus reference TRBV12-5 and TRBJ2-3, the full variable domain is DARVTQTPRHKVTEMGQEVTMRCQPILGHNTVFWYRQTMMQGLELLAYFRNRAPLDDSGMPKDRFSAEMPDATLATLKIQPSEPRDSAVYFCASGLFRGDTQYFGPGTRLTVL.

This clone occurred once. This chain connects TRBV4-1 to TRBJ1-5, with 8 bases aligning to TRBD1. The germline V gene encodes CDR1 MGHRA and CDR2 YSYEKL. J was trimmed by 4 bases and V by 6 bases; bases with no gene match: 5. The CDR3 runs to 14 residues. CDR3 region: CASRGQGLNQPQHF. In DNA, the CDR3 is TGCGCCAGCAGAGGACAGGGCCTGAATCAGCCCCAGCATTTT.

The chain joins TRBV6-5 to TRBJ1-2; D uncertain. V dropped 5 bases and J dropped 3 bases, with 10 bases sitting between them. Germline CDR1 MNHEY, CDR2 SVGAGI. The CDR3 runs to 13 residues. CDR3 sequence (DNA): TGTGCCAGCAGTGGACGGAACGACTATGGCTACACCTTC. Amino acid sequence: CASSGRNDYGYTF.

The chain employs TRBV7-6 and TRBJ1-1, with 7 nucleotides matching TRBD1. The J segment lost 0 bases and the V segment lost 1 base, leaving 11 bases of the junction unmatched. There are 18 residues in the CDR3. Germline lookup yields CDR1 SGHVS and CDR2 FNYEAQ. The DNA for the CDR3 is TGTGCCAGCAGCTTAGTAAGTAGGGGGCACCGCTTGAACACTGAAGCTTTCTTT. This sequence encodes CASSLVSRGHRLNTEAFF.

CDR3 nucleotide sequence: TGTGCCAGCCGTGGACTAGCGTTGTCCTACGAGCAGTACTTC. This translates into CASRGLALSYEQYF. The chain joins TRBV28 to TRBJ2-7, with 9 bases matching TRBD2. In germline, CDR1 is MDHEN, CDR2 SYDVKM. The ends lost 8 bases at V and 1 base at J; junction bases unmatched: 6. This CDR3 is built from 14 residues. The entire variable domain, with the rest obtained from reference TRBV28 and TRBJ2-7, is as follows: DVKVTQSSRYLVKRTGEKVFLECVQDMDHENMFWYRQDPGLGLRLIYFSYDVKMKEKGDIPEGYSVSREKKERFSLILESASTNQTSMYLCASRGLALSYEQYFGPGTRLTVT.

The gene calls are TRBV11-2 and TRBJ2-1; TRBD2 agrees at 10 bases. Germline V lookup: CDR1 SGHAT, CDR2 FQNNGV. The ends lost 3 bases at V and 5 bases at J; junction bases unmatched: 10. The CDR3 contains 17 residues. This chain's CDR3 is CASSFSRAGLANNEQFF. The CDR3 nucleotides read TGTGCCAGCAGCTTCTCCCGAGCGGGACTAGCGAACAATGAGCAGTTCTTC. Full variable domain (rest looked up from reference TRBV11-2 and TRBJ2-1): EAGVAQSPRYKIIEKRQSVAFWCNPISGHATLYWYQQILGQGPKLLIQFQNNGVVDDSQLPKDRFSAERLKGVDSTLKIQPAKLEDSAVYLCASSFSRAGLANNEQFFGPGTRLTVL.

The rearrangement uses TRBV19 and TRBJ1-3; D remains ambiguous. With 3 bases removed from V and 0 bases from J, the gap between germline ends came to 15 bases. The CDR3 runs 17 residues. Germline values: CDR1 LNHDA, CDR2 SQIVND (reference sequence). CDR3 in DNA: TGTGCCAGTAGTATGAGTGGGCGGCTGAGCTCTGGAAACACCATATATTTT. As protein: CASSMSGRLSSGNTIYF. The whole variable domain, filled in from reference TRBV19 and TRBJ1-3, reads DGGITQSPKYLFRKEGQNVTLSCEQNLNHDAMYWYRQDPGQGLRLIYYSQIVNDFQKGDIAEGYSVSREKKESFPLTVTSAQKNPTAFYLCASSMSGRLSSGNTIYFGEGSWLTVV.

This clone was detected once. The genes are TRBV19 and TRBJ1-5, with 7 bases matching TRBD1. The trim removed 2 bases at V and 4 bases at J, leaving 11 bases unmatched. Per germline, CDR1 LNHDA and CDR2 SQIVND (reference sequence). The CDR3 is 17 residues long. This CDR3 reads CASSIQPLTGVNQPQHF. The DNA of the CDR3 is TGTGCCAGTAGTATACAGCCCCTTACAGGGGTAAATCAGCCCCAGCATTTT. The full variable domain, rest sourced from reference TRBV19 and TRBJ1-5, is DGGITQSPKYLFRKEGQNVTLSCEQNLNHDAMYWYRQDPGQGLRLIYYSQIVNDFQKGDIAEGYSVSREKKESFPLTVTSAQKNPTAFYLCASSIQPLTGVNQPQHFGDGTRLSIL.

V is TRBV5-1 and J is TRBJ1-2, with 8 bases that match TRBD1. The CDR3 has 13 amino acids. Germline V gene data show CDR1 as SGHRS and CDR2 as YFSETQ. The J segment lost 8 bases and the V segment lost 4 bases, leaving 7 bases of the junction unmatched. DNA for the CDR3: TGCGCCAGCAGCAGGACAGGGCGGGAAGGCTACACCTTC. It yields the protein CASSRTGREGYTF.